This TCR beta chain was captured in a study of blood T cell repertoires in COVID-19. The junction had 14 bases not matched to a gene; V was cut back by 5 bases and J by 6 bases. Germline CDR1 and CDR2: SGHVS and FNYEAQ. This CDR3 has 16 amino acids. Assay used: immunoSEQ multiplex PCR; TCRdb lists only in-frame clones, some missing. The table has 150,000 to 200,000 clones, 85% seen once. The rearrangement uses TRBV7-6 and TRBJ1-2; 8 bases fit TRBD1. The sequenced material came from peripheral blood. This TCR derives from a human donor with acute or convalescent COVID-19. The donor label of this sample is uncertain. CDR3 in amino acids: CASSLMTGAVSNGYTF. The CDR3 nucleotides read TGTGCCAGCAGCCTAATGACAGGGGCGGTATCCAATGGCTACACCTTC. Full variable domain (missing parts from reference TRBV7-6 and TRBJ1-2): GAGVSQSPRYKVTKRGQDVALRCDPISGHVSLYWYRQALGQGPEFLTYFNYEAQQDKSGLPNDRFSAERPEGSISTLTIQRTEQRDSAMYRCASSLMTGAVSNGYTFGSGTRLTVV.